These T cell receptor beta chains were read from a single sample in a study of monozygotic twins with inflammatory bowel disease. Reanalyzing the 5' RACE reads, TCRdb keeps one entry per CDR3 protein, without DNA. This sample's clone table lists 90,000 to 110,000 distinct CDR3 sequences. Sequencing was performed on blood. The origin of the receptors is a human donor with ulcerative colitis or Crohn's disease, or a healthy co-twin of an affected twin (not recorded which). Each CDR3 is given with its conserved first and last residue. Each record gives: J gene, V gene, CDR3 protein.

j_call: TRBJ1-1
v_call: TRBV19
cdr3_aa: CASSMTDTKAFF

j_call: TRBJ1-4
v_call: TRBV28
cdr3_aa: CATSGGGLNEKLFF

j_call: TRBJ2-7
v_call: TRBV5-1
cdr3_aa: CASSPRTGGEQYF

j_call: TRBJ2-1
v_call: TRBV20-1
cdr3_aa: CSARTGTSYDNEQFF

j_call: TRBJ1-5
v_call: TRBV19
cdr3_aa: CASSILEARQPQHF

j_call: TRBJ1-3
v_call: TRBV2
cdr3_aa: CASTPDGRPSWDTIYF

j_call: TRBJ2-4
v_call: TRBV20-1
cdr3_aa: CSAGNDRGIQYF

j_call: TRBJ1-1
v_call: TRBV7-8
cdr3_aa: CASSLAQQGPEAFF

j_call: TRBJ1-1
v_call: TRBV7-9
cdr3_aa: CASSLIGRSRLAEAFF

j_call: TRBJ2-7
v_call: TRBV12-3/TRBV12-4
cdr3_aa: CASSIQEGSYEQYF

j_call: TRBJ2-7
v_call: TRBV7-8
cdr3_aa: CASSLRPLSLAGDEQYF

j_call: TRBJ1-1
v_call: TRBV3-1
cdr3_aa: CASSQEFDGGEAFF

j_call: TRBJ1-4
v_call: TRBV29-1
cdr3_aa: CSIRVSEKLFF

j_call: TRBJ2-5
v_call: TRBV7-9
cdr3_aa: CASSLGPEETQYF

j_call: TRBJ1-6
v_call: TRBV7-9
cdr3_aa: CASSLHNSPLHF

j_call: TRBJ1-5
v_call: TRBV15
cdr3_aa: CATKLGSNQPQHF

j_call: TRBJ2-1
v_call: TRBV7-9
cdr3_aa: CASNRVRGSEQFF

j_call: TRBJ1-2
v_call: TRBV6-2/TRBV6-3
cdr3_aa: CASSQVPDYGYTF

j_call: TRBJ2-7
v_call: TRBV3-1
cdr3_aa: CASSQGHNYYEQYF

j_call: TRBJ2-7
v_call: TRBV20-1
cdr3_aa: CSATPLVGAFHEQYF

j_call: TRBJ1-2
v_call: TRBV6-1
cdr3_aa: CASSVPRDRQNYGYTF

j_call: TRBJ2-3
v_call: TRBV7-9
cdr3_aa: CASSLTPWGTDTQYF

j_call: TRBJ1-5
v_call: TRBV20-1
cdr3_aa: CSAREGAVGQPQHF

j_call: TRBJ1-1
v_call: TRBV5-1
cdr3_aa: CASSLTAAQNTEAFF

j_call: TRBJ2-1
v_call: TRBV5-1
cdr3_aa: CASSLGAHGRALTALYNEQFF

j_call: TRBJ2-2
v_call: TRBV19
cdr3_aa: CASSIDWNTGELFF

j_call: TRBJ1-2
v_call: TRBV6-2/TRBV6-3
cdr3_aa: CASSYSNDWESGTGADGYTF

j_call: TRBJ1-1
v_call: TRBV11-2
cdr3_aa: CASSLGDYRNEAFF

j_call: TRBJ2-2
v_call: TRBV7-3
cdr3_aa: CASSFPQANTGELFF

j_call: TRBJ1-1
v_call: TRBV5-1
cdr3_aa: CASSLAGTGWMNTEAFF

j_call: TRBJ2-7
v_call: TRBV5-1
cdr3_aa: CASSSQDRGDEQHF

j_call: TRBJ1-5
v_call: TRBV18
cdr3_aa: CASSPGGSNQPQHF

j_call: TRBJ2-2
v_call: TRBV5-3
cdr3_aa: CARSFGTSNTGELFF

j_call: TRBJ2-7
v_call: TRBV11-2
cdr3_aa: CATNRGASGDNYEQYF

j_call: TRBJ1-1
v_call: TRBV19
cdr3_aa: CASSTGGLLTEAFF

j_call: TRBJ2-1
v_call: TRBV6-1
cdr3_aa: CASSRTGGAYNEQFF

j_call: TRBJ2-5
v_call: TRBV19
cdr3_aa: CASANSQGQETQYF

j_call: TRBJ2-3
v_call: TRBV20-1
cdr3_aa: CSAANSGGPGDTQYF

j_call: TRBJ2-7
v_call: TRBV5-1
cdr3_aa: CASSLYQVNYEQYF

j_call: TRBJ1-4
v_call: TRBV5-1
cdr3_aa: CASSPGQGVTNEKLFF

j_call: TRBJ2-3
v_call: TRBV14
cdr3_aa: CASSQDGRVWRFSTDTQYF

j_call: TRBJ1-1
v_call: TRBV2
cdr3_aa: CASSAVTEAFF

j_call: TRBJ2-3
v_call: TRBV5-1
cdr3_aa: CASSLSGEADTQYF